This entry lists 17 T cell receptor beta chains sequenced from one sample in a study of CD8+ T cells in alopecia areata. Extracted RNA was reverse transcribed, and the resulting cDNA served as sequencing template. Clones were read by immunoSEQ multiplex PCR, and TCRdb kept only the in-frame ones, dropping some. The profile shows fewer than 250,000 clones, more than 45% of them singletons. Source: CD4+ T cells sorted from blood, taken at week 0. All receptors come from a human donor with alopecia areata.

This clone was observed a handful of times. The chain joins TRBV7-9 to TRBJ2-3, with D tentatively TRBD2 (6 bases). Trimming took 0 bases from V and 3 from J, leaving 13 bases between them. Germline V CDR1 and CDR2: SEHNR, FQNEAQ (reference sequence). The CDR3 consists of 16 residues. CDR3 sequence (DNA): TGTGCCAGCAGCTTAGCGCGCGGGGATCCGACAGATACGCAGTATTTT. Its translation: CASSLARGDPTDTQYF. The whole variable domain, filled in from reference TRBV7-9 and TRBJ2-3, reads DTGVSQNPRHKITKRGQNVTFRCDPISEHNRLYWYRQTLGQGPEFLTYFQNEAQLEKSRLLSDRFSAERPKGSFSTLEIQRTEQGDSAMYLCASSLARGDPTDTQYFGPGTRLTVL.

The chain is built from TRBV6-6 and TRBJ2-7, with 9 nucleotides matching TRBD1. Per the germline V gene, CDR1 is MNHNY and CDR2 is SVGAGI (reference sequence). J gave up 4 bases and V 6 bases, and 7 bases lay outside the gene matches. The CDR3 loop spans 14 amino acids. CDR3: CASSSGTGLYEQYF. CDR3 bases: TGTGCCAGCAGCTCCGGGACAGGGTTGTACGAGCAGTACTTC.

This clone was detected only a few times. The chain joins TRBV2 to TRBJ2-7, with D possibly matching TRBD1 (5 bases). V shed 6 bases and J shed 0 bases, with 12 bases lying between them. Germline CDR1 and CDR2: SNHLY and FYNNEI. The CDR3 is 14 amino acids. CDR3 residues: CASSGDRISYEQYF. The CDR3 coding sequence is TGTGCCAGCAGCGGCGACAGAATCTCCTACGAGCAGTACTTC.

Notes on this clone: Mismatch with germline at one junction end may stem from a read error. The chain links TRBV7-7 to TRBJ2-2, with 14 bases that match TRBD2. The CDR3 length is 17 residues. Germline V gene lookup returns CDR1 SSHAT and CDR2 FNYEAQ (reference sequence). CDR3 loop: CASSPTSGRAGTGELFF. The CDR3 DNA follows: TGTGCTAGCAGCCCGACTAGCGGGAGGGCCGGCACCGGGGAGCTGTTTTTT.

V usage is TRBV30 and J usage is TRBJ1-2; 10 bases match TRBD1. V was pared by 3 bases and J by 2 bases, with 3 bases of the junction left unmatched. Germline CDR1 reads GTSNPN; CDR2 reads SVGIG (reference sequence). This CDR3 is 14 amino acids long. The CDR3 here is CAWSRDRGNYGYTF. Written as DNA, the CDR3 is TGTGCCTGGAGCCGGGACAGGGGAAACTATGGCTACACCTTC.

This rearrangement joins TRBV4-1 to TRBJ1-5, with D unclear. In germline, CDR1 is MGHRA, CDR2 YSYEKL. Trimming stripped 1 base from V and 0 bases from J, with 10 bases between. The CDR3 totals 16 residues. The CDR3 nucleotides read TGCGCCAGCAGCCAAGTCGGCAGATATAGCAATCAGCCCCAGCATTTT. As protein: CASSQVGRYSNQPQHF.

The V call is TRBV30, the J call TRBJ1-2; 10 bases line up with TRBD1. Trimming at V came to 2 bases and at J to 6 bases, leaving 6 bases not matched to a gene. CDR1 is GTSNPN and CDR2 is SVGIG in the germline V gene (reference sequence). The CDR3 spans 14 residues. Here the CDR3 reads CAWSTGTGAHGYTF. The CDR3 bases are TGTGCCTGGAGTACCGGGACAGGGGCACATGGCTACACCTTC.

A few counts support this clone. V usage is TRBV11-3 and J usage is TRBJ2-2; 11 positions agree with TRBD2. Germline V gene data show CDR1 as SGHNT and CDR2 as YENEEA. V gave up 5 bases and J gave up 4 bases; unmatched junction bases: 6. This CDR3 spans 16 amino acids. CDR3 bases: TGTGCCAGCAGCCCCGGGACTAGCGGTCGCACCGGGGAGCTGTTTTTT. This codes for CASSPGTSGRTGELFF.

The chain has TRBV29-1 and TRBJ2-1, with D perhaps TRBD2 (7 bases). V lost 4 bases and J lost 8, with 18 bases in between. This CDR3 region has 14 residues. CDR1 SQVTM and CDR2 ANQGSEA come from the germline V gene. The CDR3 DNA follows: TGCAGCGTTGTAGGGGGGGGTGAATCTGATGAGCAGTTCTTC. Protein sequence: CSVVGGGESDEQFF.

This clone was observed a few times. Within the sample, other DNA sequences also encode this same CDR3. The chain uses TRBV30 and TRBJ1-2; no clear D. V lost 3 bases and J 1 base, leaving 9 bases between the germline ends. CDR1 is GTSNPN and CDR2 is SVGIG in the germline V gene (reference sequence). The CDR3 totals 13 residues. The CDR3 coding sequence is TGTGCCTGGAGCTTGGGGATTAACTATGGCTACACCTTC. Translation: CAWSLGINYGYTF.

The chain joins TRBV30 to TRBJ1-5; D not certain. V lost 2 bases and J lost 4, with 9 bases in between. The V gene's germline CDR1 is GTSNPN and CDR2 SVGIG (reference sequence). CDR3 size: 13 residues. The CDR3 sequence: CAWSSGQNQPQHF. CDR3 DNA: TGTGCCTGGAGTTCAGGTCAGAATCAGCCCCAGCATTTT.

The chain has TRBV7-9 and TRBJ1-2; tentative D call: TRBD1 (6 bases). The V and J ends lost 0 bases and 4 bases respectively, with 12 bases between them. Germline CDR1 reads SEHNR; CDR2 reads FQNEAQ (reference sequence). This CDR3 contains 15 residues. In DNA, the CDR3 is TGTGCCAGCAGCTTAGCCGTGGCAGGGGCCTATGGCTACACCTTC. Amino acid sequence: CASSLAVAGAYGYTF.

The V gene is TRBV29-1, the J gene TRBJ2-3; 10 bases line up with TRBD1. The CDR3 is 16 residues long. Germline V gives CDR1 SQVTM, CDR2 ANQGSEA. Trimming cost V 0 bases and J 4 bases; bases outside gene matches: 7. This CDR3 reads CSVEDLVTGGADTQYF. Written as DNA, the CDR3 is TGCAGCGTTGAAGATCTGGTGACAGGGGGCGCAGATACGCAGTATTTT.

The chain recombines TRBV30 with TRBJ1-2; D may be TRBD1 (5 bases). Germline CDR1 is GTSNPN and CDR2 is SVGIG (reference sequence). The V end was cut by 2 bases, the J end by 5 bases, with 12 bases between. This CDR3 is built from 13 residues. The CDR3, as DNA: TGTGCCTGGAGTCTTACTCAGGGATATGGCTACACCTTC. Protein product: CAWSLTQGYGYTF.

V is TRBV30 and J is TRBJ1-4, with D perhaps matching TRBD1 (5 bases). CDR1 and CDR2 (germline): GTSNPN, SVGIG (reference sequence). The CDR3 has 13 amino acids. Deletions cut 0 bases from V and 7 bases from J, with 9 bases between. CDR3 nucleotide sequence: TGTGCCTGGAGTGTTGTCAGGGCTGAAAAACTGTTTTTT. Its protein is CAWSVVRAEKLFF. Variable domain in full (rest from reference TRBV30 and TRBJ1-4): SQTIHQWPATLVQPVGSPLSLECTVEGTSNPNLYWYRQAAGRGLQLLFYSVGIGQISSEVPQNLSASRPQDRQFILSSKKLLLSDSGFYLCAWSVVRAEKLFFGSGTQLSVL.

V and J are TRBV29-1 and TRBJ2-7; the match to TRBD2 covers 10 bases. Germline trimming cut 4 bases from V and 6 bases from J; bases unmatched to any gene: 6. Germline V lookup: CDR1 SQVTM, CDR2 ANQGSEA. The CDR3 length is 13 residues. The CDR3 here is CSVAGLAFPEQYF. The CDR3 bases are TGCAGCGTTGCGGGACTAGCGTTTCCCGAGCAGTACTTC.

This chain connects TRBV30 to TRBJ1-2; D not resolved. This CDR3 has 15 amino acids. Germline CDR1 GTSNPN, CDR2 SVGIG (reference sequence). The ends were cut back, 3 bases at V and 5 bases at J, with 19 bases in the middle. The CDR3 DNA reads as TGTGCCTGGAGCGTCCATACAGTGCTCAAGTATGGCTACACCTTC. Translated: CAWSVHTVLKYGYTF.